Below, 19 T cell receptor beta chains from the same sample are listed, as sequenced in a study of T cells in Graves' hyperthyroidism and ophthalmopathy. TCR beta CDR3 sequences were amplified from RNA transcripts. The study used the HTBI primer set for a first-round RT-PCR of the TCR CDR3. TCRdb used MiXCR to reprocess the multiplex PCR reads, holding one entry per CDR3 protein. This sample has approximately 610,000 distinct CDR3 sequences; 16% occur once, and the top ten carry roughly 18%. Sequencing was done on a sample of blood. The receptors stem from a woman under 30 with Graves' hyperthyroidism.

The chain employs TRBV10-3 and TRBJ1-6; weak D call: TRBD1 (5 bases). Trimming stripped 4 bases from V and 0 bases from J, with 7 bases between. This CDR3 spans 15 amino acids. CDR1 ENHRY and CDR2 SYGVKD come from the germline V gene. This CDR3 is CAISVDSSYNSPLHF. CDR3 DNA: TGTGCCATCAGTGTCGACAGCTCCTATAATTCACCCCTCCACTTT.

This clonotype occurred many times. V usage is TRBV12-3 or TRBV12-4 and J usage is TRBJ2-1; 11 positions match TRBD1. V lost 6 bases to trimming and J lost 8 bases; unmatched junction nucleotides: 9. The CDR3 contains 15 residues. The CDR3, as DNA: TGTGCCAGCAGCTCCGGGACAGGGGGTTTCGATGAGCAGTTCTTC. Translated: CASSSGTGGFDEQFF.

This clonotype has just a few counts. This chain connects TRBV6-1 to TRBJ2-7; tentative D call: TRBD2 (6 bases). There are 14 residues in the CDR3. CDR1 is MNHNS and CDR2 is SASEGT in the germline V gene. The V gene lost 4 bases and the J gene lost 0 bases, with 10 bases spanning the gap. DNA of the CDR3: TGTGCCAGCAGTGCCCTCGGGGGCTCCTACGAGCAGTACTTC. The encoded protein is CASSALGGSYEQYF.

This chain uses TRBV12-3 or TRBV12-4 with TRBJ2-7; unclear D gene. Trimming stripped 3 bases from V and 2 bases from J, with 17 bases between. The CDR3 covers 16 residues. CDR3 region: CASSFGRARTTYEQYF. In DNA form, the CDR3 reads TGTGCCAGCAGTTTCGGTCGTGCGAGAACCACCTACGAGCAGTACTTC.

This clonotype was seen repeatedly, ten times or more. The rearrangement uses TRBV5-1 and TRBJ2-7, with D perhaps matching TRBD1 (5 bases). Germline V gene sequence: CDR1 SGHRS, CDR2 YFSETQ. The CDR3 has 11 residues. Trimming left V 4 bases short and J 5 bases short, with 7 bases between. The CDR3 region has the DNA TGCGCCAGCAGCGACAGTAACGAGCAGTACTTC. Translated, it gives CASSDSNEQYF.

This clonotype was picked up a small number of times. V is TRBV5-1 and J is TRBJ2-7; 11 bases line up with TRBD2. The CDR3 spans 17 residues. J was trimmed by 1 base and V by 0 bases; bases with no gene match: 6. Germline V gives CDR1 SGHRS, CDR2 YFSETQ. The CDR3 region is CASSLARTSGFSYEQYF. CDR3 nucleotide sequence: TGCGCCAGCAGCTTGGCTAGGACTAGCGGGTTTTCCTACGAGCAGTACTTC.

The rearrangement joins TRBV6-2 or TRBV6-3 to TRBJ1-4, with D unresolved. With 2 bases removed from V and 11 bases from J, the gap between germline ends came to 15 bases. The CDR3 has 14 residues. The V gene's germline CDR1 is MNHEY and CDR2 SVGEGT. This CDR3 reads CASSYRTDGGKLFF. The CDR3 DNA follows: TGTGCCAGCAGTTACCGGACGGATGGCGGGAAACTGTTTTTT.

The chain recombines TRBV14 with TRBJ1-5; 7 nucleotides match TRBD1. Trimming cost V 6 bases and J 0 bases; bases outside gene matches: 8. This CDR3 is built from 16 residues. Germline-derived CDR1 and CDR2 are SGHDN and FVKESK. The CDR3 is CASSRQGTFSNQPQHF. The CDR3 nucleotides read TGTGCCAGCAGTAGACAGGGCACATTTAGCAATCAGCCCCAGCATTTT.

CDR3 in amino acids: CATSPRTGSEQYF. The DNA of the CDR3 is TGTGCCACCAGTCCTAGGACAGGGTCCGAGCAGTACTTC. The rearrangement links TRBV24-1 to TRBJ2-7; 8 bases are a match to TRBD1. The ends lost 6 bases at V and 6 bases at J; junction bases unmatched: 6. CDR3 length: 13 residues. The germline V gene encodes CDR1 KGHDR and CDR2 SFDVKD.

The chain couples TRBV12-3 or TRBV12-4 to TRBJ2-5; maybe TRBD2 (5 bases). The germline V and J ends were trimmed by 5 bases and 9 bases, with 10 bases remaining between them. This CDR3 comprises 11 residues. The CDR3 here is CASSRVEAQYF. The CDR3 coding sequence is TGTGCCAGCAGTCGGGTGGAGGCCCAGTACTTC.

This clonotype occurred a few times. The chain is built from TRBV24-1 and TRBJ2-2, with D perhaps TRBD1 (5 bases). CDR1 is KGHDR, CDR2 SFDVKD, per germline. The CDR3 has 17 residues. Trimming took 5 bases from V and 5 from J, leaving 20 bases between them. Written as DNA, the CDR3 is TGTGCCACCAGTGGCATCGACAGCACCTTGAATACCGGGGAGCTGTTTTTT. Translated, it gives CATSGIDSTLNTGELFF.

This clonotype was seen at least ten times. The V and J genes are TRBV7-9 and TRBJ1-1; possible D gene TRBD1, 5 bases. The CDR3 is 19 residues long. CDR1 is SEHNR and CDR2 is FQNEAQ in the germline V gene (reference sequence). Deletions cut 5 bases from V and 6 bases from J, with 31 bases between. The CDR3 spells CASSIVGGIGGNLLSEAFF. In DNA, the CDR3 is TGTGCCAGCAGCATTGTAGGAGGGATCGGGGGAAATTTACTTTCTGAAGCTTTCTTT. The entire variable domain, with the rest obtained from reference TRBV7-9 and TRBJ1-1, is as follows: DTGVSQNPRHKITKRGQNVTFRCDPISEHNRLYWYRQTLGQGPEFLTYFQNEAQLEKSRLLSDRFSAERPKGSFSTLEIQRTEQGDSAMYLCASSIVGGIGGNLLSEAFFGQGTRLTVV.

There are many counts of this clonotype. V usage is TRBV20-1 and J usage is TRBJ2-5, with D hard to call. From germline, CDR1 is DFQATT and CDR2 SNEGSKA (reference sequence). CDR3 length equals 14 residues. The ends were cut back, 0 bases at V and 5 bases at J, with 13 bases in the middle. The CDR3 nucleotides are TGCAGTGCTAGAGATGACGGGCACCGGGAGACCCAGTACTTC. Its protein product is CSARDDGHRETQYF.

This clonotype was seen more than once but under ten times. The CDR3 loop reads CASRAGAYYNEQFF. For the CDR3, the DNA is TGTGCCAGCCGTGCGGGGGCCTACTACAATGAGCAGTTCTTC. V and J are TRBV6-2 or TRBV6-3 and TRBJ2-1, with D possibly matching TRBD2 (7 bases). Per germline, CDR1 MNHEY and CDR2 SVGEGT. Trimming removed 8 bases from V and 3 bases from J, with 14 bases in between. The CDR3 runs 14 residues.

In its sample, this clonotype was seen a few times. J is TRBJ2-1 and V is TRBV11-3; D possibly corresponds to TRBD1 (5 bases). CDR1 and CDR2 from the germline V gene are SGHNT and YENEEA. V lost 10 bases, J lost 5 bases, and 15 bases lay in between. This CDR3 contains 13 residues. DNA for the CDR3: TGTGCCACCTGCCAGGACACCCACAATGAGCAGTTCTTC. Residues: CATCQDTHNEQFF.

In its sample, this clonotype was seen a few times. An end of the junction differs from the germline gene, which may be a read error. The chain employs TRBV11-2 and TRBJ2-1; TRBD1 agrees at 8 bases. The CDR3 totals 16 residues. From germline, CDR1 is SGHAT and CDR2 FQNNGV. The CDR3: CASTQAGTGSHNEQFF. The CDR3 nucleotides read TGTGCCAGCACCCAGGCTGGGACAGGCTCCCACAATGAGCAGTTCTTC.

This clonotype turned up a few times. This chain joins TRBV27 and TRBJ2-7, with 11 bases fitting TRBD1. There are 16 residues in the CDR3. Germline assignment: CDR1 MNHEY and CDR2 SMNVEV (reference sequence). Unmatched junction bases numbered 10, after V lost 6 bases and J lost 3 bases. CDR3 sequence (DNA): TGTGCCAGCAGACGGATAGCCGGGACAGGGGGCTACGAGCAGTACTTC. Its translation: CASRRIAGTGGYEQYF.

The genes are TRBV29-1 and TRBJ2-7; 8 bases are shared with TRBD1. Trimming took 7 bases from V and 4 from J; bases not matched to a gene: 3. CDR1 and CDR2 (germline): SQVTM, ANQGSEA. The length of the CDR3 is 11 residues. The DNA for the CDR3 is TGCAGCGGCGGACAGGGTTACGAGCAGTACTTC. Residues: CSGGQGYEQYF.

This clonotype appeared many times. The J gene is TRBJ1-2, the V gene TRBV2; no definite D call. The germline CDR1 and CDR2 sequences are SNHLY and FYNNEI. The CDR3 is 12 residues long. Trimming removed 9 bases from V and 4 bases from J, with 12 bases in between. CDR3 sequence (DNA): TGTGCCAGACACCGGGCCCCCTATGGCTACACCTTC. This translates into CARHRAPYGYTF.